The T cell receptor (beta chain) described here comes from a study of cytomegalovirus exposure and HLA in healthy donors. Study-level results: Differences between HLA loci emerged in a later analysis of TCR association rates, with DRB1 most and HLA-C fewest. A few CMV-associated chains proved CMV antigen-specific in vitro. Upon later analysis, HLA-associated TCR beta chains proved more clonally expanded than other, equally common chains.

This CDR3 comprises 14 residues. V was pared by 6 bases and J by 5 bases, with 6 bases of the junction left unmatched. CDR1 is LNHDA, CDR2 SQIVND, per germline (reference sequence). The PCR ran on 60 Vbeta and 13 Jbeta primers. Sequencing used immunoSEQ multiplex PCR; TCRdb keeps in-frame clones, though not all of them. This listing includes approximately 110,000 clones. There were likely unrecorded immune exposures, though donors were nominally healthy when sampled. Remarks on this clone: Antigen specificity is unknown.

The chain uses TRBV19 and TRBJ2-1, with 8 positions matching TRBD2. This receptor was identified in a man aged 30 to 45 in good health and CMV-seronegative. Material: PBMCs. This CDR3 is CASRRRGGDNEQFF. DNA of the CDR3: TGTGCCAGTAGGCGACGGGGGGGGGACAATGAGCAGTTCTTC.